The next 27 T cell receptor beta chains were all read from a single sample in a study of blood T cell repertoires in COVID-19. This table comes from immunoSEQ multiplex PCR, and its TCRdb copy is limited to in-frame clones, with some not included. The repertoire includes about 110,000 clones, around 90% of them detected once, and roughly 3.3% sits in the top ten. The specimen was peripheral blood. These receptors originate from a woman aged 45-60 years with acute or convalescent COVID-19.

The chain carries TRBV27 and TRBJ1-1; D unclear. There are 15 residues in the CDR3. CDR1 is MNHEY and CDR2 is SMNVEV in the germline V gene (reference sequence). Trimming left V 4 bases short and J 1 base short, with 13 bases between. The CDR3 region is CASSSLGRRNTEAFF. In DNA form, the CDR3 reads TGTGCCAGCAGTTCCCTCGGCCGGAGGAACACTGAAGCTTTCTTT.

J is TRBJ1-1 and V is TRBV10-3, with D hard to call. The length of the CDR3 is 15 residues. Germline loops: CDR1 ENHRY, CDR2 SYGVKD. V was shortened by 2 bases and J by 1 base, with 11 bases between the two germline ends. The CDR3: CAISERSSGNTEAFF. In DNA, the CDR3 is TGTGCCATCAGTGAGCGATCCAGCGGGAACACTGAAGCTTTCTTT.

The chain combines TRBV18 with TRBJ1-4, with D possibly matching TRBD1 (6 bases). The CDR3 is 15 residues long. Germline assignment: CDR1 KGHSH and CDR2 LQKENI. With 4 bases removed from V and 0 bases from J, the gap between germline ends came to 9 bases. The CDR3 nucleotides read TGTGCCAGCTCACTCACAGGGACAACTAATGAAAAACTGTTTTTT. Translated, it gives CASSLTGTTNEKLFF.

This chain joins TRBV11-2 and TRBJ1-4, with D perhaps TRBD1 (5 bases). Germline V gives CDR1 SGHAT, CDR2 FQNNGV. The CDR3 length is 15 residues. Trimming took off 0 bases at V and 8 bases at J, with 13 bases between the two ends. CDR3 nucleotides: TGTGCCAGCAGCTTAGATCGGGGGGTGTTGGAAAAACTGTTTTTT. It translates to CASSLDRGVLEKLFF. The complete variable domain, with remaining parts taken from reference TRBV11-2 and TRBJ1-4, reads EAGVAQSPRYKIIEKRQSVAFWCNPISGHATLYWYQQILGQGPKLLIQFQNNGVVDDSQLPKDRFSAERLKGVDSTLKIQPAKLEDSAVYLCASSLDRGVLEKLFFGSGTQLSVL.

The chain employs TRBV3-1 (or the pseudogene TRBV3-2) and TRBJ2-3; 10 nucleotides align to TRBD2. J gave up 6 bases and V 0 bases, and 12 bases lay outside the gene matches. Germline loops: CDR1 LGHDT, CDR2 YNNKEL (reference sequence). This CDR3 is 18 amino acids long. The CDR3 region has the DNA TGTGCCAGCAGCCAAGAATTTCGGACTAGCGGCAAGGGTGATACGCAGTATTTT. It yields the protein CASSQEFRTSGKGDTQYF.

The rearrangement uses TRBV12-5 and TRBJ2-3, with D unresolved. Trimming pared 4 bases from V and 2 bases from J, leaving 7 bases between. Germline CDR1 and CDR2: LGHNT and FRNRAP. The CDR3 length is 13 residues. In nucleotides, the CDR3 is TGTGCTAGTGGTTCGTCCCCCACAGATACGCAGTATTTT. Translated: CASGSSPTDTQYF.

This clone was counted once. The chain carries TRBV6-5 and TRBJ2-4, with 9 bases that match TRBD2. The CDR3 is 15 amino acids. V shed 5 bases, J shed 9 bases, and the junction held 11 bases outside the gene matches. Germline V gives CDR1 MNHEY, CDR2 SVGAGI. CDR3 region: CASSRGLAGGTIQYF. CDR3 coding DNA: TGTGCCAGCAGTAGGGGACTGGCGGGAGGGACCATTCAGTACTTC.

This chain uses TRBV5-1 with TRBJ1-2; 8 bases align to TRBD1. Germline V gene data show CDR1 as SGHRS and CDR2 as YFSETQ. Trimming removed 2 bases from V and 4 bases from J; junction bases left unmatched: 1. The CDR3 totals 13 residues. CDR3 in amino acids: CASSFQGAYGYTF. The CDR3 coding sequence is TGCGCCAGCAGCTTCCAGGGGGCCTATGGCTACACCTTC.

The CDR3 DNA sequence: TGTGCCAGCTCCCGACAGGGGGCACATGAGCAGTTCTTC. This codes for CASSRQGAHEQFF. The chain is built from TRBV7-6 and TRBJ2-1, with 10 nucleotides matching TRBD1. The germline gives CDR1 SGHVS, CDR2 FNYEAQ. CDR3 length: 13 amino acids. Trimming took 8 bases from V and 8 from J; bases not matched to a gene: 6.

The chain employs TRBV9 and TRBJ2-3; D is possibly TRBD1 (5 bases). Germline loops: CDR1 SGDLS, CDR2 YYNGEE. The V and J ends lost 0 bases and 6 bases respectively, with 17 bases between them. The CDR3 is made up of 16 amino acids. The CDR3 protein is CASSVGSGAEMDTQYF. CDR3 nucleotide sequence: TGTGCCAGCAGCGTAGGTAGTGGGGCTGAAATGGATACGCAGTATTTT.

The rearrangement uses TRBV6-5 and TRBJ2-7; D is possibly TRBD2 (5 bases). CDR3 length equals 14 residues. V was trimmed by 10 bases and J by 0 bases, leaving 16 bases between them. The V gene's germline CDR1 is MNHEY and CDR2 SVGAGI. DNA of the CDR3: TGTGCCACCCTCGGGCGGGCAAGCTCCTACGAGCAGTACTTC. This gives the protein CATLGRASSYEQYF.

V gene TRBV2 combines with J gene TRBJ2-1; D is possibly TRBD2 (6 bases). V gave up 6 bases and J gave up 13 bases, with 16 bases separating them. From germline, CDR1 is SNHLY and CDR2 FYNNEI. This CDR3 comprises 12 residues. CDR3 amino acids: CASSSPLLAQFF. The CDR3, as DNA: TGTGCCAGCAGCTCTCCGCTACTAGCCCAGTTCTTC.

The CDR3 protein is CASKWENYGYTF. In DNA, the CDR3 is TGTGCCAGTAAATGGGAGAATTATGGCTACACCTTC. The gene calls are TRBV19 and TRBJ1-2; D is unclear. Trimming pared 7 bases from V and 5 bases from J, leaving 11 bases between. The CDR3 consists of 12 residues. Per germline, CDR1 LNHDA and CDR2 SQIVND (reference sequence).

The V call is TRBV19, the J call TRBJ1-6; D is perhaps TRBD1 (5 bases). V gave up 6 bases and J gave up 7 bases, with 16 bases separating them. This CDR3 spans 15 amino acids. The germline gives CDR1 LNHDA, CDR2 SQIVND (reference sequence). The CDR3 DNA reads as TGTGCCAGTAGAACCCTCGACAGTCGGAATTCACCCCTCCACTTT. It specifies CASRTLDSRNSPLHF. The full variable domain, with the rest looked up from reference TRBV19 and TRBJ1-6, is DGGITQSPKYLFRKEGQNVTLSCEQNLNHDAMYWYRQDPGQGLRLIYYSQIVNDFQKGDIAEGYSVSREKKESFPLTVTSAQKNPTAFYLCASRTLDSRNSPLHFGNGTRLTVT.

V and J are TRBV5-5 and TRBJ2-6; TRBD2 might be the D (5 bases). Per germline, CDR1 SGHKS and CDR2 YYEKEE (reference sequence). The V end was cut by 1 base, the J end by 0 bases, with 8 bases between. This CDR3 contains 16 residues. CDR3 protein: CASSLLGLSGANVLTF. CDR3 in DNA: TGTGCCAGCAGCTTGCTCGGACTCTCTGGGGCCAACGTCCTGACTTTC.

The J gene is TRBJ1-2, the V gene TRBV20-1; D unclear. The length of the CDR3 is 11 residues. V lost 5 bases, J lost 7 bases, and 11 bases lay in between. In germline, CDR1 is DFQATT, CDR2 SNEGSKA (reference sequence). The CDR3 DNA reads TGCAGTGCTTGGACTTCTGGTGGCTACACCTTC. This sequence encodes CSAWTSGGYTF.

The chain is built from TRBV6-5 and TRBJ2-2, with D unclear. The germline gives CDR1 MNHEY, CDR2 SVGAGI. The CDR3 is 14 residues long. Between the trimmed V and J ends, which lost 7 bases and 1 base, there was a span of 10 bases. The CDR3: CASNDYRNTGELFF. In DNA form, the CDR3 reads TGTGCCAGCAACGATTACAGGAACACCGGGGAGCTGTTTTTT.

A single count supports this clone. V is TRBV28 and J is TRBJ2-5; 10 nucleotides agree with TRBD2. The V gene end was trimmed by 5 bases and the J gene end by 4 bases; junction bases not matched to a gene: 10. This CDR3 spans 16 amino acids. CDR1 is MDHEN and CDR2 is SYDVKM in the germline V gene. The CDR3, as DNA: TGTGCCAGCAGTCCGGCCCTAGCGGGAGAAAGAGAGACCCAGTACTTC. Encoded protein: CASSPALAGERETQYF.

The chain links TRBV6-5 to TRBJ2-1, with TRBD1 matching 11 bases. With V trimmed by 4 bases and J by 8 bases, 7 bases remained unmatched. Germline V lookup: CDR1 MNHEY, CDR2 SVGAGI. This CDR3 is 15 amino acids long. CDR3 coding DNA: TGTGCCAGCAGTTCTGGGACAGGGGGTGTGTATGAGCAGTTCTTC. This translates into CASSSGTGGVYEQFF.

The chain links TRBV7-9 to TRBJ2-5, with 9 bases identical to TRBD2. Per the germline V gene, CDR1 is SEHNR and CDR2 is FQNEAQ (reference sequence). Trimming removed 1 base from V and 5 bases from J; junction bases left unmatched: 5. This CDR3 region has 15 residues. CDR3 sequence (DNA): TGTGCCAGCAGCTTAGTCCTAGCGGGAAGGGAGACCCAGTACTTC. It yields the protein CASSLVLAGRETQYF.

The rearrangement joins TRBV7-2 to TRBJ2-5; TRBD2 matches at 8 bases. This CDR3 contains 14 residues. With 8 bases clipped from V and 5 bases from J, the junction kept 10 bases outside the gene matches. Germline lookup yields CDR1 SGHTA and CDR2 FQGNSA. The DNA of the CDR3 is TGTGCCAGCTCCCTAGCGGGCCCCCAGGAGACCCAGTACTTC. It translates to CASSLAGPQETQYF. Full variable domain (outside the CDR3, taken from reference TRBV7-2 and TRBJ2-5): GAGVSQSPSNKVTEKGKDVELRCDPISGHTALYWYRQSLGQGLEFLIYFQGNSAPDKSGLPSDRFSAERTGGSVSTLTIQRTQQEDSAVYLCASSLAGPQETQYFGPGTRLLVL.

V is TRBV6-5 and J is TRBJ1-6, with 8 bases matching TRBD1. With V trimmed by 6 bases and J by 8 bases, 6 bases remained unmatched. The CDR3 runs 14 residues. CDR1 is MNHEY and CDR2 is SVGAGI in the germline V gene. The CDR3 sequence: CASRIGTGYSPLHF. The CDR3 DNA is TGTGCCAGCAGGATCGGGACAGGTTATTCACCCCTCCACTTT.

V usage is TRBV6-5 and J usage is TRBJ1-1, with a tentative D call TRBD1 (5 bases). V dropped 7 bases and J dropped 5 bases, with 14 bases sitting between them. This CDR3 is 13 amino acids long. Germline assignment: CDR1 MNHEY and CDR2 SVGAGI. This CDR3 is CASTSSGGTEAFF. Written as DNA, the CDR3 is TGTGCCAGCACAAGTTCGGGGGGTACTGAAGCTTTCTTT.

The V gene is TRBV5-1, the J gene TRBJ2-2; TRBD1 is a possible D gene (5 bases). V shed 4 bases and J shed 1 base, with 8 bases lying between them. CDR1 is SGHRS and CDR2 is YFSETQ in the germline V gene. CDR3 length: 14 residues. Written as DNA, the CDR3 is TGCGCCAGCAGCGGTGGACAGAACACCGGGGAGCTGTTTTTT. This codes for CASSGGQNTGELFF.

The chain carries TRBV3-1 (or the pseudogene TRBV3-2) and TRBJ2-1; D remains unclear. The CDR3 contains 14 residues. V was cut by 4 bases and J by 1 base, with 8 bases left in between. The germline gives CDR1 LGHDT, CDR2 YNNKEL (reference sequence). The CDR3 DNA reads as TGTGCCAGCAGCCCCCCATCATCCTACAATGAGCAGTTCTTC. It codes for CASSPPSSYNEQFF.

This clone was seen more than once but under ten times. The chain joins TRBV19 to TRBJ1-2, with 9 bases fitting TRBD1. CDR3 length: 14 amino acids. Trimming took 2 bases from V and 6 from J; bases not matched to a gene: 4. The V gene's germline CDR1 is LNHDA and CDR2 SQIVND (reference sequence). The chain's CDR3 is CASSILGQGNGYTF. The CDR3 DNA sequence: TGTGCCAGTAGTATACTGGGACAGGGAAATGGCTACACCTTC.

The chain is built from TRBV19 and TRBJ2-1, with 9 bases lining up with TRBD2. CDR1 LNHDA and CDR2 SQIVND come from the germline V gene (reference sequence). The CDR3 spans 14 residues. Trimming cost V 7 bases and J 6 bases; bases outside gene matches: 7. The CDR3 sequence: CASISAGGPNEQFF. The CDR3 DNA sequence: TGTGCCAGTATCTCCGCGGGAGGGCCCAATGAGCAGTTCTTC.